Following are 32 T cell receptor beta chains from one sample sequenced in a study of cytomegalovirus exposure and HLA in healthy donors. This table comes from immunoSEQ multiplex PCR, and its TCRdb copy is limited to in-frame clones, with some not included. This table holds about 150,000 clones, 75% to 90% found once. Sequenced: PBMCs. The receptor source for this set is a man in his late teens or twenties in good health and CMV-seropositive.

V and J are TRBV6-1 and TRBJ2-3; TRBD2 agrees at 9 bases. V was clipped by 3 bases and J by 0 bases; unmatched bases: 4. CDR1 is MNHNS and CDR2 is SASEGT in the germline V gene. The CDR3 spans 16 residues. In nucleotides, the CDR3 is TGTGCCAGCAGTGAGGTAGCGGGGGCTAGCACAGATACGCAGTATTTT. This encodes CASSEVAGASTDTQYF.

Here the CDR3 DNA reads TGTGCCAGCAGAAGGACAGGGGAGCATGGCTACACCTTC. It codes for CASRRTGEHGYTF. The gene calls are TRBV5-6 and TRBJ1-2; 9 bases map to TRBD1. Germline CDR1 SGHDT, CDR2 YYEEEE. CDR3 length: 13 amino acids. The trim removed 5 bases at V and 6 bases at J, leaving 5 bases unmatched.

The chain couples TRBV9 to TRBJ1-1; D ambiguous. The CDR3 loop spans 15 amino acids. The germline CDR1 and CDR2 sequences are SGDLS and YYNGEE. Trimming removed 4 bases from V and 0 bases from J, with 13 bases in between. CDR3 sequence: CASSPRGQLNTEAFF. For the CDR3, the DNA is TGTGCCAGCAGCCCCCGTGGGCAGTTGAACACTGAAGCTTTCTTT.

V and J are TRBV13 and TRBJ2-2; 11 bases agree with TRBD2. Germline V gene sequence: CDR1 PRHDT, CDR2 FYEKMQ (reference sequence). There are 15 residues in the CDR3. Unmatched junction bases numbered 3, after V lost 5 bases and J lost 4 bases. CDR3 protein: CASSVSGRGTGELFF. The CDR3 DNA is TGTGCCAGCAGCGTTAGCGGGAGGGGCACCGGGGAGCTGTTTTTT.

The chain couples TRBV12-1 to TRBJ1-1; TRBD1, the table's D call, lacks a check against the DNA. TRBV12-1 is assigned pseudogene status. The CDR3 extends over 15 amino acids. The CDR3, as DNA: TGTGCCAGCAGCTCAGCCCCGACAGGGACCCTTTATGCTTTCTTT. It specifies CASSSAPTGTLYAFF.

V usage is TRBV7-2 and J usage is TRBJ2-2; 9 bases line up with TRBD2. With 6 bases clipped from V and 6 bases from J, the junction kept 8 bases outside the gene matches. Germline-derived CDR1 and CDR2 are SGHTA and FQGNSA. The CDR3 contains 15 residues. The DNA of the CDR3 is TGTGCCAGCAGGGGCGGAGCGGGAGGTTCCGGGGAGCTGTTTTTT. Encoded protein: CASRGGAGGSGELFF.

The chain recombines TRBV6-6 with TRBJ2-7, with D unclear. V was pared by 5 bases and J by 3 bases, with 17 bases between. Germline-derived CDR1 and CDR2 are MNHNY and SVGAGI (reference sequence). The length of the CDR3 is 15 residues. CDR3 region: CASSEPGSSNYEQYF. In nucleotides, the CDR3 is TGTGCCAGCAGTGAGCCTGGTTCATCAAACTACGAGCAGTACTTC.

This chain's CDR3 is CASSSGQGYTGELFF. The DNA for the CDR3 is TGTGCCAGCAGCTCTGGACAGGGCTACACCGGGGAGCTGTTTTTT. This rearrangement joins TRBV7-3 to TRBJ2-2, with 8 positions matching TRBD1. This CDR3 has 15 residues. J gave up 3 bases and V 4 bases, and 4 bases lay outside the gene matches. Germline V gives CDR1 SGHTA, CDR2 FQGTGA.

The chain employs TRBV23-1 and TRBJ1-2; 9 bases are a match to TRBD1. TRBV23-1 is given ORF status, its function remaining uncertain. The CDR3 is 18 amino acids. With V trimmed by 6 bases and J by 1 base, 15 bases remained unmatched. DNA of the CDR3: TGCGCCAGCAGCCTTAGACCGGGACAGGGACTTCTTAACTATGGCTACACCTTC. Protein sequence: CASSLRPGQGLLNYGYTF.

The chain carries TRBV30 and TRBJ1-1; 8 positions match TRBD1. The J segment lost 1 base and the V segment lost 3 bases, leaving 7 bases of the junction unmatched. The CDR3 runs 15 residues. From germline, CDR1 is GTSNPN and CDR2 SVGIG (reference sequence). CDR3 protein: CAWSDTGQANTEAFF. The CDR3 DNA reads as TGTGCCTGGAGCGATACGGGACAGGCGAACACTGAAGCTTTCTTT.

V and J are TRBV4-3 and TRBJ2-7; 10 bases are shared with TRBD2. Germline CDR1 and CDR2: LGHNA and YSLEER. The V gene end was trimmed by 1 base and the J gene end by 4 bases; junction bases not matched to a gene: 19. This CDR3 is built from 20 residues. The CDR3 spells CASSQAPVGGRAGGVYEQYF. CDR3 coding DNA: TGCGCCAGCAGCCAAGCCCCCGTCGGGGGAAGAGCGGGGGGGGTTTACGAGCAGTACTTC.

This clone was counted a single time. V gene TRBV18 combines with J gene TRBJ1-1; D not resolved. The germline CDR1 and CDR2 sequences are KGHSH and LQKENI. V was pared by 3 bases and J by 1 base, with 6 bases between. The CDR3 length is 13 residues. The CDR3 loop is CASSPNPNTEAFF. The CDR3, as DNA: TGTGCCAGCTCACCCAATCCGAACACTGAAGCTTTCTTT.

The J gene is TRBJ2-7, the V gene TRBV7-2, with 13 bases matching TRBD2. V was clipped by 6 bases and J by 1 base; unmatched bases: 3. The germline CDR1 and CDR2 sequences are SGHTA and FQGNSA. The CDR3 consists of 15 residues. For the CDR3, the DNA is TGTGCCAGCAGACAGGGACTAGCGGGATCCTACGAGCAGTACTTC. This sequence encodes CASRQGLAGSYEQYF.

This clone was seen once. This chain joins TRBV5-1 and TRBJ1-2; D possibly corresponds to TRBD1 (6 bases). The CDR3 covers 15 residues. CDR1 is SGHRS, CDR2 YFSETQ, per germline. The ends were cut back, 0 bases at V and 2 bases at J, with 11 bases in the middle. The CDR3: CASSLDRQGNYGYTF. CDR3 nucleotides: TGCGCCAGCAGCTTGGACAGGCAGGGGAACTATGGCTACACCTTC.

The chain recombines TRBV7-9 with TRBJ1-2; TRBD1 matches at 8 bases. After removal of 4 bases from V and 0 bases from J, the junction contained 7 bases not matched to a gene. This CDR3 has 16 residues. CDR1 is SEHNR and CDR2 is FQNEAQ in the germline V gene (reference sequence). CDR3 in DNA: TGTGCCAGCAGCTGGCCGGGACAGGAGACTAACTATGGCTACACCTTC. Its translation is CASSWPGQETNYGYTF.

CDR3 protein: CASSQGPDTYTDTQYF. The CDR3 DNA follows: TGCGCCAGCAGCCAAGGACCTGACACATACACAGATACGCAGTATTTT. The V and J genes are TRBV4-3 and TRBJ2-3, with D unclear. The CDR3 totals 16 residues. From germline, CDR1 is LGHNA and CDR2 YSLEER. With 1 base removed from V and 2 bases from J, the gap between germline ends came to 13 bases.

V usage is TRBV5-4 and J usage is TRBJ2-7, with TRBD1 matching 8 bases. Germline values: CDR1 SGHNT, CDR2 YYREEE (reference sequence). The V and J ends lost 5 bases and 5 bases, in that order; junction bases with no gene match: 6. The CDR3 contains 13 residues. As DNA, the CDR3 is TGTGCCAGCAGTCCACAGGGGGACAACGAGCAGTACTTC. Its translation is CASSPQGDNEQYF. The full variable domain, with the rest looked up from reference TRBV5-4 and TRBJ2-7, is ETGVTQSPTHLIKTRGQQVTLRCSSQSGHNTVSWYQQALGQGPQFIFQYYREEENGRGNFPPRFSGLQFPNYSSELNVNALELDDSALYLCASSPQGDNEQYFGPGTRLTVT.

V and J are TRBV7-3 and TRBJ2-3; D might be TRBD2 (5 bases). The CDR3 spans 14 residues. The germline gives CDR1 SGHTA, CDR2 FQGTGA. Trimming removed 10 bases at V and 1 base at J, with 15 bases between. This CDR3 is CATRPWGGTDTQYF. CDR3 in DNA: TGTGCCACCCGGCCGTGGGGAGGCACAGATACGCAGTATTTT.

The chain couples TRBV5-5 to TRBJ2-1, with a possible D match to TRBD1 (5 bases). The CDR3 totals 15 residues. Germline values: CDR1 SGHKS, CDR2 YYEKEE (reference sequence). Trimming removed 0 bases from V and 5 bases from J, with 12 bases in between. The CDR3: CASSLVAHRNNEQFF. CDR3 DNA: TGTGCCAGCAGCTTGGTGGCCCACAGGAACAATGAGCAGTTCTTC. The full variable domain, its missing parts supplied by reference TRBV5-5 and TRBJ2-1, is DAGVTQSPTHLIKTRGQQVTLRCSPISGHKSVSWYQQVLGQGPQFIFQYYEKEERGRGNFPDRFSARQFPNYSSELNVNALLLGDSALYLCASSLVAHRNNEQFFGPGTRLTVL.

In this sample, this clone turned up a few times. J is TRBJ2-5 and V is TRBV11-2; D unresolved. This CDR3 region has 13 residues. CDR1 is SGHAT and CDR2 is FQNNGV in the germline V gene. Trimming took 2 bases from V and 2 from J, leaving 6 bases between them. The CDR3 loop reads CASSLWRQETQYF. CDR3 bases: TGTGCCAGCAGCTTATGGCGGCAAGAGACCCAGTACTTC.

The CDR3 loop is CASSISGGSSYEQYF. The CDR3 DNA is TGTGCCAGTAGTATATCAGGGGGCTCTTCCTACGAGCAGTACTTC. The chain carries TRBV19 and TRBJ2-7; 8 nucleotides match TRBD1. V lost 2 bases, J lost 1 base, and 4 bases stayed unmatched. Germline V CDR1 and CDR2: LNHDA, SQIVND (reference sequence). This CDR3 region has 15 residues.

CDR3 DNA sequence: TGTGCCAGCACGGACTCCCTGAACACTGAAGCTTTCTTT. Translated: CASTDSLNTEAFF. The chain combines TRBV6-6 with TRBJ1-1; D not certain. CDR1 and CDR2 (germline): MNHNY, SVGAGI (reference sequence). V shed 7 bases and J shed 0 bases, with 9 bases lying between them. The CDR3 runs 13 residues.

This CDR3 reads CASTQGGPSYEQYF. The CDR3 nucleotides read TGTGCCAGCACCCAGGGGGGTCCCTCCTACGAGCAGTACTTC. This chain uses TRBV19 with TRBJ2-7; possible D gene TRBD1, 7 bases. V lost 9 bases and J 0 bases, leaving 15 bases between the germline ends. Germline CDR1 reads LNHDA; CDR2 reads SQIVND (reference sequence). The CDR3 has 14 residues.

The chain combines TRBV7-2 with TRBJ1-4, with 7 bases lining up with TRBD1. V was pared by 5 bases and J by 6 bases, with 6 bases of the junction left unmatched. The CDR3 is 14 amino acids. Germline V gene sequence: CDR1 SGHTA, CDR2 FQGNSA. CDR3 coding DNA: TGTGCCAGCAGCCCGGGGGACAGTCATGAAAAACTGTTTTTT. It is translated as CASSPGDSHEKLFF.

The chain is built from TRBV6-6 and TRBJ2-1; 11 bases align to TRBD2. This CDR3 is built from 14 residues. Germline V lookup: CDR1 MNHNY, CDR2 SVGAGI (reference sequence). The V segment lost 7 bases and the J segment 4 bases; nucleotides outside the gene matches: 3. CDR3 in DNA: TGTGCCAGCAAAGGGACTAGCGGATACAATGAGCAGTTCTTC. The encoded protein is CASKGTSGYNEQFF.

The chain has TRBV6-5 and TRBJ1-2, with 11 bases lining up with TRBD1. CDR3 size: 15 residues. Germline V gene sequence: CDR1 MNHEY, CDR2 SVGAGI. V was clipped by 5 bases and J by 4 bases; unmatched bases: 6. The CDR3 sequence: CASSHGQGATYGYTF. The CDR3 nucleotides read TGTGCCAGCAGTCACGGACAGGGGGCTACCTATGGCTACACCTTC.

V gene TRBV2 combines with J gene TRBJ1-4; D uncertain. The germline V gene encodes CDR1 SNHLY and CDR2 FYNNEI. The CDR3 runs to 16 residues. V was clipped by 1 base and J by 7 bases, with 16 bases between them. The CDR3 here is CASSEGSLGVGEKLFF. The DNA for the CDR3 is TGTGCCAGCAGTGAAGGTTCCCTGGGCGTGGGTGAAAAACTGTTTTTT.

The rearrangement uses TRBV30 and TRBJ1-3; D is undetermined. The CDR3 has 14 amino acids. Germline loops: CDR1 GTSNPN, CDR2 SVGIG (reference sequence). The germline V and J ends were trimmed by 4 bases and 0 bases, with 10 bases remaining between them. Written as DNA, the CDR3 is TGTGCCTGGATCTGGAGCCACTCTGGAAACACCATATATTTT. It codes for CAWIWSHSGNTIYF.

J is TRBJ2-3 and V is TRBV2; D might be TRBD1 (5 bases). Germline V lookup: CDR1 SNHLY, CDR2 FYNNEI. The CDR3 runs 15 residues. V was shortened by 0 bases and J by 3 bases, with 10 bases between the two germline ends. This CDR3 is CASSEAGRVTDTQYF. DNA for the CDR3: TGTGCCAGCAGTGAAGCTGGCAGGGTAACAGATACGCAGTATTTT.

The rearrangement links TRBV19 to TRBJ1-4, with a weak D call TRBD1 (5 bases). CDR1 and CDR2 from the germline V gene are LNHDA and SQIVND (reference sequence). The CDR3 covers 13 residues. Trimming shortened V by 3 bases and J by 8 bases, and 10 bases separated the two germline ends. The CDR3 DNA sequence: TGTGCCAGTAGTATGCAGGGCGGCGAAAAACTGTTTTTT. It specifies CASSMQGGEKLFF.

The chain carries TRBV9 and TRBJ1-1; 8 bases line up with TRBD1. V shed 4 bases, J shed 0 bases, and the junction held 8 bases outside the gene matches. This CDR3 is 16 amino acids long. Germline V gene lookup returns CDR1 SGDLS and CDR2 YYNGEE. This chain's CDR3 is CASSLQPDRVNTEAFF. The CDR3 region has the DNA TGTGCCAGCAGCCTCCAGCCGGACAGGGTGAACACTGAAGCTTTCTTT.

The chain employs TRBV25-1 and TRBJ2-1; D remains unclear. The CDR3 contains 12 residues. Germline CDR1 and CDR2: MGHDK and SYGVNS. Between the trimmed V and J ends, which lost 2 bases and 7 bases, there was a span of 6 bases. The CDR3 protein is CASSEVINEQFF. The CDR3 nucleotides read TGTGCCAGCAGTGAAGTAATAAATGAGCAGTTCTTC.